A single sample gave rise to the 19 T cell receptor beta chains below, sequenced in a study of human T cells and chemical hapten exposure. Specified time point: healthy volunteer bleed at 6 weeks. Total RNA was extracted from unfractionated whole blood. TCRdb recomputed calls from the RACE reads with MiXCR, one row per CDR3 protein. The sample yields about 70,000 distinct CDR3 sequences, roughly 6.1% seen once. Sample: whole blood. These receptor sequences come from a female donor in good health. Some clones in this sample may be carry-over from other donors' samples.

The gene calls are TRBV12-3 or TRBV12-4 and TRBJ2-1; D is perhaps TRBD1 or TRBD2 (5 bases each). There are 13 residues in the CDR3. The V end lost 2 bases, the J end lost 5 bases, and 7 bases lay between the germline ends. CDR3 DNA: TGTGCCAGCAGTTTATTGGGGGACAATGAGCAGTTCTTC. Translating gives CASSLLGDNEQFF.

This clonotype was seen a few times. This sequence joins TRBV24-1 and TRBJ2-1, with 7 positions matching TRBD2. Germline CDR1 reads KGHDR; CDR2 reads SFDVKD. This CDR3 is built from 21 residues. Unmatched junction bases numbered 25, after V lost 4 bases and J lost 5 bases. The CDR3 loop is CATSEFWGRELQTILDNEQFF. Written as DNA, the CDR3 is TGTGCCACCAGTGAGTTCTGGGGGAGGGAACTTCAAACGATACTGGACAATGAGCAGTTCTTC.

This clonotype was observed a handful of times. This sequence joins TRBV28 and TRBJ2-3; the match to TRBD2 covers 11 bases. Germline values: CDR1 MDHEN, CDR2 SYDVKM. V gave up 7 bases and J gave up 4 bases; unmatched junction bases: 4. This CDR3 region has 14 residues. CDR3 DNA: TGTGCCAGCAAGACTAGCGGGAACGCAGATACGCAGTATTTT. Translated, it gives CASKTSGNADTQYF.

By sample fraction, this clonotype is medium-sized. CDR3 in DNA: TGTGCCACCAGCGCTGGACCGACAGGCGGTGAAAAACTGTTTTTT. Translating it yields CATSAGPTGGEKLFF. This chain connects TRBV15 to TRBJ1-4, with D maybe TRBD1 (6 bases). Trimming cost V 5 bases and J 7 bases, with 17 bases left between them. Looked up from germline, CDR1 is LNHNV and CDR2 is YYDKDF (reference sequence). This CDR3 is built from 15 residues.

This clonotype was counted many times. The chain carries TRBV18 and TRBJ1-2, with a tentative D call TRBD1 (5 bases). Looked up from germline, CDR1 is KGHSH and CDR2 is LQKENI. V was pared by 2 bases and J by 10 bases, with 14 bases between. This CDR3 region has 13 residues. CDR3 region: CASSPARDYLYTF. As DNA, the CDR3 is TGTGCCAGCTCACCAGCCAGGGACTACCTCTACACCTTC. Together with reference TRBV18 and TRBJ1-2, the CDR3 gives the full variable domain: NAGVMQNPRHLVRRRGQEARLRCSPMKGHSHVYWYRQLPEEGLKFMVYLQKENIIDESGMPKERFSAEFPKEGPSILRIQQVVRGDSAAYFCASSPARDYLYTFGSGTRLTVV.

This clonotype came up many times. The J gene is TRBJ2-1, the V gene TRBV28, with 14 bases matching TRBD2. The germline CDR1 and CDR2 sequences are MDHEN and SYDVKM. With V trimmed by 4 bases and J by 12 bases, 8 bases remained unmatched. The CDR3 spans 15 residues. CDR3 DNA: TGTGCCAGCAGTTACGGACTAGCGGGAGGTGGTTCGCAGTTCTTC. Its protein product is CASSYGLAGGGSQFF.

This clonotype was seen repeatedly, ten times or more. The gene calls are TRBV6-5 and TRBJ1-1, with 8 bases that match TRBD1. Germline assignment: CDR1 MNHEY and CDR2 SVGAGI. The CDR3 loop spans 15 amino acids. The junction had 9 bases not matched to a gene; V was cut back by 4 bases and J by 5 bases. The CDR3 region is CASSFAGGAGTEAFF. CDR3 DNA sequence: TGTGCCAGCAGTTTTGCAGGGGGCGCGGGGACTGAAGCTTTCTTT.

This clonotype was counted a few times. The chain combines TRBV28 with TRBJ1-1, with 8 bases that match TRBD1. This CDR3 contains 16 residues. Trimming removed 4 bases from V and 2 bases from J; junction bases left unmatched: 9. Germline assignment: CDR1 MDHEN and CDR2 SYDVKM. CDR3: CASSSLMTGANTEAFF. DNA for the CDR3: TGTGCCAGCAGTTCACTAATGACAGGGGCAAACACTGAAGCTTTCTTT.

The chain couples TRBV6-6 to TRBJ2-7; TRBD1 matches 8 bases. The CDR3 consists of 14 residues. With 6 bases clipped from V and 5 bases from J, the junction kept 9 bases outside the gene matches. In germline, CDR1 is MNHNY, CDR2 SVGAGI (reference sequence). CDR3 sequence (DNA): TGTGCCAGCAGGGACCGCGTACAGGGGGACGAGCAGTACTTC. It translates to CASRDRVQGDEQYF.

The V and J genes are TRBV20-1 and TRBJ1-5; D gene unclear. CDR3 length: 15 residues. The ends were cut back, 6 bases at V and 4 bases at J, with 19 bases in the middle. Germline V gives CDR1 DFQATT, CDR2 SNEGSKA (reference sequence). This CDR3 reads CSAQPLGPLNQPQHF. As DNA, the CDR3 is TGCAGTGCCCAGCCCTTAGGCCCTTTAAATCAGCCCCAGCATTTT.

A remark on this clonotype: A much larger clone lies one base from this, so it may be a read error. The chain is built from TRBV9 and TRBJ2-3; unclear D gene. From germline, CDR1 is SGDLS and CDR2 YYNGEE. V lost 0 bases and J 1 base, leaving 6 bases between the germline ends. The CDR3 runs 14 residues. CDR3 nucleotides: TGTGCCAGCAGCGTAGATTTCGGCACAGATACGCAGTATTTT. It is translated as CASSVDFGTDTQYF.

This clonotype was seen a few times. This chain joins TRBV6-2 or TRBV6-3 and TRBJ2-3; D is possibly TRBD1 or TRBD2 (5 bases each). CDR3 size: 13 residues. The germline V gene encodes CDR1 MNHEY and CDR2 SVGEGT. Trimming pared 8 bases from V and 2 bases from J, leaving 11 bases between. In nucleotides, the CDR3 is TGTGCCAGCCAACGGGGCTACACAGATACGCAGTATTTT. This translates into CASQRGYTDTQYF.

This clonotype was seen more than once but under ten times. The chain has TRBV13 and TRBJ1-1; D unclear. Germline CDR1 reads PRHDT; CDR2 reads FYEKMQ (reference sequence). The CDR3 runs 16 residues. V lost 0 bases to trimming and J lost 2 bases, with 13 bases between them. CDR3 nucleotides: TGTGCCAGCAGCTTAGGCGGGAGAAACAGAAACACTGAAGCTTTCTTT. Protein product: CASSLGGRNRNTEAFF.

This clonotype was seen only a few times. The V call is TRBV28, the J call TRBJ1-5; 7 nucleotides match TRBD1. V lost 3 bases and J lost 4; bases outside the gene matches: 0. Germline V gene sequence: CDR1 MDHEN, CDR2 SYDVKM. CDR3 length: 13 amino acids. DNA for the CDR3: TGTGCCAGCAGTTTGGGACAGAATCAGCCCCAGCATTTT. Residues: CASSLGQNQPQHF.

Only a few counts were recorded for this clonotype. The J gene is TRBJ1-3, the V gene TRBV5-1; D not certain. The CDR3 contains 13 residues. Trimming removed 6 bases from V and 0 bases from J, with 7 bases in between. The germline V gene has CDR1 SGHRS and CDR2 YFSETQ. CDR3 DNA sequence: TGCGCCAGCAAGAGCAGCTCTGGAAACACCATATATTTT. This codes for CASKSSSGNTIYF.

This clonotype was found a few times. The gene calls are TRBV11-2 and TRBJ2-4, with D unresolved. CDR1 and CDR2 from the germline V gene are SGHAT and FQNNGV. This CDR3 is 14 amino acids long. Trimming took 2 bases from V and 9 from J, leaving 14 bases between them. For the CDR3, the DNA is TGTGCCAGCAGCTTAAAAACGGTTTGGGGCATTCAGTACTTC. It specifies CASSLKTVWGIQYF.

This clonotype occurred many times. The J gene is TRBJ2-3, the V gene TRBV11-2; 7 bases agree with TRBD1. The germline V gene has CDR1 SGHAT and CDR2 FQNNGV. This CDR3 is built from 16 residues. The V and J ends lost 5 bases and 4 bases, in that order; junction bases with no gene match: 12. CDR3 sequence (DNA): TGTGCCAGCAGCCCGAACCCGGCAGGGGGTGCAGATACGCAGTATTTT. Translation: CASSPNPAGGADTQYF.

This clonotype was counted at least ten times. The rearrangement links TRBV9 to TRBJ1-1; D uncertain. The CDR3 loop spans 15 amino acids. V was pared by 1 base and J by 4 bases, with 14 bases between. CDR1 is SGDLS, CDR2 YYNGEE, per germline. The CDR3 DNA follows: TGTGCCAGCAGCGTATTCAGTTCAGTGGGCACTGAAGCTTTCTTT. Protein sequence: CASSVFSSVGTEAFF.

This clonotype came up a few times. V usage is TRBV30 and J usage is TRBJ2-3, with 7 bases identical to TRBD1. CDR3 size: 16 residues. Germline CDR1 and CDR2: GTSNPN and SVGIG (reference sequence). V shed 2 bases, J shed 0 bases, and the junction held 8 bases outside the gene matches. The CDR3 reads CAWSRLDRMSTDTQYF. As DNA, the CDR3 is TGTGCCTGGAGTAGGTTGGACAGGATGAGCACAGATACGCAGTATTTT.